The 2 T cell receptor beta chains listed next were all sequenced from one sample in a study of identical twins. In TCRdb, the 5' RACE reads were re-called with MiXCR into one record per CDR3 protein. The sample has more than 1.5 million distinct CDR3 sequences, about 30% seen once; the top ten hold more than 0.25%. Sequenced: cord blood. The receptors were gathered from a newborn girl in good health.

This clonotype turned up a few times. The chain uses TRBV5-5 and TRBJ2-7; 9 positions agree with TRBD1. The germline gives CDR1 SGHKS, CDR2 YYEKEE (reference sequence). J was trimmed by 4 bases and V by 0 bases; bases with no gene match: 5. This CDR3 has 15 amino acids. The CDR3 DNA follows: TGTGCCAGCAGCTTGGACAGGGGGCCCCTATACGAGCAGTACTTC. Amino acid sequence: CASSLDRGPLYEQYF. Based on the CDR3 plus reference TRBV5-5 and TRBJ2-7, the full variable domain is DAGVTQSPTHLIKTRGQQVTLRCSPISGHKSVSWYQQVLGQGPQFIFQYYEKEERGRGNFPDRFSARQFPNYSSELNVNALLLGDSALYLCASSLDRGPLYEQYFGPGTRLTVT.

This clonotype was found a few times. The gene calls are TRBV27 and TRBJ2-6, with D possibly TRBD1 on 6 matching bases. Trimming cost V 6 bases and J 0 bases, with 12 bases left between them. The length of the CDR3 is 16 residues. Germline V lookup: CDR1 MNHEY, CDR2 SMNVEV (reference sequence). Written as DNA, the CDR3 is TGTGCCAGCAGACGGACAGATAGCTCTGGGGCCAACGTCCTGACTTTC. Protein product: CASRRTDSSGANVLTF. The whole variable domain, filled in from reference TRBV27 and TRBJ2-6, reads EAQVTQNPRYLITVTGKKLTVTCSQNMNHEYMSWYRQDPGLGLRQIYYSMNVEVTDKGDVPEGYKVSRKEKRNFPLILESPSPNQTSLYFCASRRTDSSGANVLTFGAGSRLTVL.